This T cell receptor (beta chain) was sequenced for a study of tumor-infiltrating lymphocytes in primary liver carcinoma. Germline lookup yields CDR1 MDHEN and CDR2 SYDVKM. The CDR3 runs to 13 residues. Between the trimmed V and J ends, which lost 6 bases and 2 bases, there was a span of 9 bases. From around 500 ng of total RNA, TCR beta-specific cDNA was reverse-transcribed using a constant-region primer. Amplification in three nested multiplex PCR rounds with slightly modified ARM-PCR gave rise to TCR beta libraries. In the first two PCR rounds, TRBV1-TRBV30 forward primers were paired with a C-beta reverse primer, and each round lasted approximately 9 cycles. TCRdb passed the multiplex PCR reads through MiXCR, listing each CDR3 protein once. This sample carries 250,000 to 350,000 distinct CDR3 sequences, more than 55% of them seen once, and the ten largest clones take about 18%. Unsorted whole blood yielded blood RNA, and germline DNA was extracted as well. Preoperatively, four milliliters of peripheral blood were collected.

Sequencing was performed on peripheral blood. The receptor comes from a woman in her twenties or thirties with primary liver carcinoma and hepatitis B virus infection. The genes are TRBV28 and TRBJ2-3; no firm D call. CDR3 in amino acids: CASRAPNTDTQYF. The CDR3 DNA follows: TGTGCCAGCAGGGCCCCCAACACAGATACGCAGTATTTT.